The next 23 T cell receptor beta chains were all read from a single sample in a study of blood T cell repertoires in COVID-19. Clones were sequenced by immunoSEQ multiplex PCR, and TCRdb holds only the in-frame ones, with some missing. The data show approximately 250,000 clones, with 80% to 95% seen just once and 0.8% to 0.95% held by the top ten. The specimen sequenced was peripheral blood. The origin of the receptors is a man aged 25 to 40 with COVID-19, enrolled during active disease.

The V call is TRBV11-2, the J call TRBJ1-2; D may be TRBD1 (5 bases). The V end was cut by 5 bases, the J end by 4 bases, with 17 bases between. This CDR3 spans 15 amino acids. CDR1 is SGHAT, CDR2 FQNNGV, per germline. The CDR3 spells CASSPRRGSLYGYTF. CDR3 DNA: TGTGCCAGCAGCCCTAGAAGGGGTTCCCTCTATGGCTACACCTTC. The full variable domain, completed using reference TRBV11-2 and TRBJ1-2, is EAGVAQSPRYKIIEKRQSVAFWCNPISGHATLYWYQQILGQGPKLLIQFQNNGVVDDSQLPKDRFSAERLKGVDSTLKIQPAKLEDSAVYLCASSPRRGSLYGYTFGSGTRLTVV.

The sample holds one count of this clone. The V and J genes are TRBV10-2 and TRBJ2-7; D not resolved. This CDR3 has 15 residues. The ends were cut back, 6 bases at V and 3 bases at J, with 18 bases in the middle. Germline V lookup: CDR1 WSHSY, CDR2 SAAADI. The DNA for the CDR3 is TGCGCCAGCAGCCCTGTCGTAGGTCAGGTCTACGAGCAGTACTTC. This translates into CASSPVVGQVYEQYF.

The V call is TRBV3-1 (or the pseudogene TRBV3-2), the J call TRBJ1-2; unclear D gene. The germline V and J ends were trimmed by 4 bases and 4 bases, with 19 bases remaining between them. The V gene's germline CDR1 is LGHDT and CDR2 YNNKEL (reference sequence). This CDR3 is built from 16 residues. The CDR3 bases are TGTGCCAGCAGCCCAGGTGGACCATTTGGAGGCTATGGCTACACCTTC. Translated, it gives CASSPGGPFGGYGYTF.

The chain is built from TRBV10-2 and TRBJ2-5, with 7 bases lining up with TRBD1. The junction had 6 bases not matched to a gene; V was cut back by 4 bases and J by 4 bases. This CDR3 has 14 amino acids. The V gene's germline CDR1 is WSHSY and CDR2 SAAADI. The CDR3 sequence: CASSGQGRSETQYF. In nucleotides, the CDR3 is TGCGCCAGCAGTGGACAGGGTCGGTCAGAGACCCAGTACTTC.

This chain uses TRBV3-1 (or the pseudogene TRBV3-2) with TRBJ2-5; 11 bases align to TRBD1. V was clipped by 3 bases and J by 2 bases; unmatched bases: 5. Germline V gene data show CDR1 as LGHDT and CDR2 as YNNKEL (reference sequence). This CDR3 has 16 amino acids. CDR3 nucleotides: TGTGCCAGCAGCCACCTCCGGGACAGGGGGCAAGAGACCCAGTACTTC. Translating gives CASSHLRDRGQETQYF.

This chain links TRBV9 with TRBJ2-5; D is perhaps TRBD1 (6 bases). The CDR3 is 14 residues long. Germline V gives CDR1 SGDLS, CDR2 YYNGEE. The V end was cut by 3 bases, the J end by 2 bases, with 11 bases between. In DNA form, the CDR3 reads TGTGCCAGCAGCGGAGGGGGTATACAAGAGACCCAGTACTTC. It encodes CASSGGGIQETQYF. Looking up the rest from reference TRBV9 and TRBJ2-5 gives the full variable domain: DSGVTQTPKHLITATGQRVTLRCSPRSGDLSVYWYQQSLDQGLQFLIQYYNGEERAKGNILERFSAQQFPDLHSELNLSSLELGDSALYFCASSGGGIQETQYFGPGTRLLVL.

V and J are TRBV25-1 and TRBJ2-5, with D possibly being TRBD1 (6 bases). The ends were cut back, 7 bases at V and 5 bases at J, with 14 bases in the middle. There are 13 residues in the CDR3. Per germline, CDR1 MGHDK and CDR2 SYGVNS. CDR3 loop: CASTAGVGETQYF. In DNA form, the CDR3 reads TGTGCCAGCACCGCAGGGGTTGGCGAGACCCAGTACTTC.

This clone was counted only a few times. CDR3 sequence (DNA): TGTGCCAGTAGTATTTCCGAGGACAGCTACAATGAGCAGTTCTTC. Its protein is CASSISEDSYNEQFF. This chain links TRBV19 with TRBJ2-1; D perhaps matches TRBD1 (6 bases). The V end lost 3 bases, the J end lost 3 bases, and 12 bases lay between the germline ends. CDR1 and CDR2 (germline): LNHDA, SQIVND (reference sequence). The CDR3 totals 15 residues. The whole variable domain, filled in from reference TRBV19 and TRBJ2-1, reads DGGITQSPKYLFRKEGQNVTLSCEQNLNHDAMYWYRQDPGQGLRLIYYSQIVNDFQKGDIAEGYSVSREKKESFPLTVTSAQKNPTAFYLCASSISEDSYNEQFFGPGTRLTVL.

The CDR3, as DNA: TGTGCCAGCTCCCCAGCGGGGAAGGGCACCGGGGAGCTGTTTTTT. This encodes CASSPAGKGTGELFF. The chain recombines TRBV7-9 with TRBJ2-2; 7 bases match TRBD2. CDR1 SEHNR and CDR2 FQNEAQ come from the germline V gene (reference sequence). The CDR3 totals 15 residues. V lost 8 bases to trimming and J lost 4 bases; unmatched junction nucleotides: 10.

The rearrangement joins TRBV10-2 to TRBJ1-1, with TRBD1 matching over 8 bases. J gave up 5 bases and V 5 bases, and 10 bases lay outside the gene matches. Per the germline V gene, CDR1 is WSHSY and CDR2 is SAAADI. This CDR3 is 15 amino acids long. CDR3 coding DNA: TGCGCCAGCAGTTTAGGACAGGGCCCCAAAACTGAAGCTTTCTTT. Translated: CASSLGQGPKTEAFF.

V usage is TRBV4-1 and J usage is TRBJ1-1, with TRBD1 identical over 9 bases. CDR3 length: 17 amino acids. Losses at the gene ends were 2 bases for V and 5 bases for J; bases not matched to a gene: 12. In germline, CDR1 is MGHRA, CDR2 YSYEKL. CDR3 DNA sequence: TGCGCCAGCAGCCAAAAACCCCCGGAACAGGGGGCAACTGAAGCTTTCTTT. Translation gives CASSQKPPEQGATEAFF.

The chain uses TRBV30 and TRBJ1-1, with TRBD1 matching 9 bases. This CDR3 region has 12 residues. Unmatched junction bases numbered 10, after V lost 6 bases and J lost 11 bases. The germline V gene encodes CDR1 GTSNPN and CDR2 SVGIG (reference sequence). The CDR3 sequence is CACAGRDRAAFF. CDR3 nucleotide sequence: TGTGCCTGCGCGGGCCGGGACAGGGCGGCTTTCTTT.

The genes are TRBV4-1 and TRBJ2-7; TRBD1 aligns across 8 bases. The CDR3 consists of 16 residues. Germline trimming cut 0 bases from V and 0 bases from J; bases unmatched to any gene: 4. CDR1 is MGHRA and CDR2 is YSYEKL in the germline V gene. CDR3 DNA: TGCGCCAGCAGCCAAGATGTCACAGGGGGCTCCTACGAGCAGTACTTC. It specifies CASSQDVTGGSYEQYF.

The rearrangement uses TRBV9 and TRBJ1-6; 7 bases line up with TRBD1. With V trimmed by 0 bases and J by 6 bases, 9 bases remained unmatched. Germline assignment: CDR1 SGDLS and CDR2 YYNGEE. The CDR3 sequence is 17 residues long. The DNA for the CDR3 is TGTGCCAGCAGCGTAGGCGACAGGGACAGTTTTAATTCACCCCTCCACTTT. This translates into CASSVGDRDSFNSPLHF.

J is TRBJ1-2 and V is TRBV11-1; no reliable D call. Trimming left V 5 bases short and J 4 bases short, with 14 bases between. The germline CDR1 and CDR2 sequences are SGHAT and FQDESV (reference sequence). This CDR3 is built from 14 residues. The CDR3 nucleotides read TGTGCCAGCAGCCCCCGGCAGGATGGCTATGGCTACACCTTC. Protein: CASSPRQDGYGYTF.

The chain carries TRBV19 and TRBJ1-5, with D maybe TRBD1 (5 bases). This CDR3 spans 15 amino acids. The germline V gene encodes CDR1 LNHDA and CDR2 SQIVND (reference sequence). V lost 5 bases and J lost 4, with 15 bases in between. CDR3 nucleotides: TGTGCCAGTAGTCTCAGGGAAGGGGCGAATCAGCCCCAGCATTTT. It yields the protein CASSLREGANQPQHF.

The V gene is TRBV6-5, the J gene TRBJ2-5; 8 bases map to TRBD1. Losses at the gene ends were 2 bases for V and 4 bases for J; bases not matched to a gene: 9. The CDR3 is made up of 16 amino acids. The V gene's germline CDR1 is MNHEY and CDR2 SVGAGI. The CDR3 sequence: CASSYAWTGPPETQYF. The CDR3, as DNA: TGTGCCAGCAGTTACGCATGGACAGGGCCCCCAGAGACCCAGTACTTC.

This chain links TRBV7-3 with TRBJ2-1, with D perhaps TRBD2 (6 bases). Germline V gene lookup returns CDR1 SGHTA and CDR2 FQGTGA. The CDR3 runs to 15 residues. Trimming left V 4 bases short and J 4 bases short, with 14 bases between. CDR3 in amino acids: CASSSSGLAYNEQFF. The CDR3 DNA follows: TGTGCCAGCAGCTCGTCCGGGCTAGCGTACAATGAGCAGTTCTTC.

The genes are TRBV27 and TRBJ2-3; 11 nucleotides align to TRBD2. Germline CDR1 is MNHEY and CDR2 is SMNVEV (reference sequence). The CDR3 length is 16 residues. V dropped 5 bases and J dropped 5; count of bases not matched to a gene: 9. Here the CDR3 reads CASSPGTSGVRDTQYF. For the CDR3, the DNA is TGTGCCAGCAGTCCGGGGACTAGCGGCGTCCGAGATACGCAGTATTTT.

V is TRBV3-1 (or the pseudogene TRBV3-2) and J is TRBJ1-4, with a tentative D call TRBD1 (5 bases). The germline V gene encodes CDR1 LGHDT and CDR2 YNNKEL (reference sequence). The CDR3 consists of 20 residues. V was pared by 7 bases and J by 7 bases, with 34 bases between. CDR3 region: CASTRMGAGRILKGGEKLFF. The DNA for the CDR3 is TGTGCCAGCACCCGCATGGGAGCGGGACGGATCCTCAAAGGAGGTGAAAAACTGTTTTTT.

This rearrangement joins TRBV11-2 to TRBJ2-1; TRBD2 matches at 14 bases. In germline, CDR1 is SGHAT, CDR2 FQNNGV. Losses at the gene ends were 3 bases for V and 3 bases for J; bases not matched to a gene: 4. This CDR3 is built from 17 residues. CDR3 in amino acids: CASSLGTSGGFYNEQFF. The CDR3 DNA sequence: TGTGCCAGCAGCTTGGGGACTAGCGGGGGATTCTACAATGAGCAGTTCTTC. The full variable domain, rest sourced from reference TRBV11-2 and TRBJ2-1, is EAGVAQSPRYKIIEKRQSVAFWCNPISGHATLYWYQQILGQGPKLLIQFQNNGVVDDSQLPKDRFSAERLKGVDSTLKIQPAKLEDSAVYLCASSLGTSGGFYNEQFFGPGTRLTVL.

J is TRBJ1-4 and V is TRBV4-1, with TRBD1 matching 10 bases. The CDR3 length is 19 residues. The ends lost 3 bases at V and 0 bases at J; junction bases unmatched: 10. CDR1 is MGHRA and CDR2 is YSYEKL in the germline V gene. The CDR3 reads CASSHRRDRGRTTNEKLFF. CDR3 DNA sequence: TGCGCCAGCAGCCACCGCCGGGACAGGGGTCGAACAACTAATGAAAAACTGTTTTTT.

The chain carries TRBV7-3 and TRBJ2-1; tentative D call: TRBD2 (5 bases). The V gene lost 1 base and the J gene lost 6 bases, with 7 bases spanning the gap. Germline CDR1 is SGHTA and CDR2 is FQGTGA. The CDR3 is made up of 13 amino acids. CDR3 protein: CASSLMAGNEQFF. CDR3 nucleotide sequence: TGTGCCAGCAGCTTAATGGCGGGCAATGAGCAGTTCTTC.